The 19 T cell receptor beta chains below were found in one sample sequenced in a study of T cells in women clearing cervical HPV infection. This table comes from immunoSEQ multiplex PCR, and its TCRdb copy is limited to in-frame clones, with some not included. The record lists 30,000 to 40,000 clones, of which the ten most abundant hold 1.4%. The sequenced sample consisted of blood buffy coat. These receptors all come from a woman between 18 and 69 years old with a cervical HPV16 infection that either progressed to CIN3+ or cleared (not recorded which).

CDR3 DNA, as far as it was read: TGTGCCAGCAGCTTTCCCCGGGGGGAGACG. Residues: CASSFPRGET. The full CDR3 protein is CASSFPRGETQYF. The rearrangement joins TRBV5-5 to TRBJ2-3, with 7 nucleotides matching TRBD2. Read data end 3 residues before the CDR3 end; the end is taken from the germline J gene. The CDR3 runs to 13 residues. CDR1 and CDR2 (germline): SGHKS, YYEKEE (reference sequence).

About this clone itself: Read coverage stops 3 residues before the CDR3 terminus; the germline J gene supplies the remainder. This rearrangement joins TRBV5-1 to TRBJ1-1; D is ambiguous. CDR3 length: 12 amino acids. Germline CDR1 and CDR2: SGHRS and YFSETQ. Partial CDR3 DNA: TGCGCCAGCAGCTTTGGCAGCGGGGAA. Its translation is CASSFGSGE. The complete CDR3 protein is CASSFGSGEAFF. The complete variable domain, with remaining parts taken from reference TRBV5-1 and TRBJ1-1, reads KAGVTQTPRYLIKTRGQQVTLSCSPISGHRSVSWYQQTPGQGLQFLFEYFSETQRNKGNFPGRFSGRQFSNSRSEMNVSTLELGDSALYLCASSFGSGEAFFGQGTRLTVV.

As concerns this clone: The CDR3 goes on 3 residues after the read ends, and that part is filled in from the germline J gene. V is TRBV20-1 and J is TRBJ2-5; no clear D gene. The CDR3 loop spans 14 amino acids. V was pared by 1 base and J by 5 bases, with 14 bases between. The germline gives CDR1 DFQATT, CDR2 SNEGSKA (reference sequence). The CDR3 region is CSARVGVVSETQYF. The CDR3 bases that were read are TGCAGTGCTAGAGTGGGCGTCGTATCGGAGACC.

A remark on this clone: The CDR3 is cut off 3 residues early in the read; its end comes from the germline J gene. This chain links TRBV18 with TRBJ1-2, with TRBD1 identical over 8 bases. In germline, CDR1 is KGHSH, CDR2 LQKENI. The CDR3 consists of 15 residues. The DNA read from the CDR3 is TGTGCCAGCTCACGACTACAGGGGGGAACAGATACC. This translates into CASSRLQGGTDT. The whole CDR3 sequence reads CASSRLQGGTDTYTF.

Note on this clone: The missing CDR3 end, 3 residues past where the read stops, is filled in from the germline J gene. The chain joins TRBV29-1 to TRBJ1-1, with D possibly being TRBD1 (6 bases). The CDR3 consists of 11 residues. Germline V gives CDR1 SQVTM, CDR2 ANQGSEA. CDR3 region: CSTTRGQGAFF. CDR3 DNA, as far as it was read: TGCAGCACCACGCGGGGGCAGGGA.

A word on this clone: The read is 3 residues too short to cover the CDR3 end, so that end is filled in from the germline J gene. This chain connects TRBV18 to TRBJ1-2; 12 bases agree with TRBD1. CDR1 and CDR2 from the germline V gene are KGHSH and LQKENI. This CDR3 is built from 14 residues. The CDR3 reads CASSPGTGGYDYTF. The sequenced part of the CDR3 DNA is TGTGCCAGCTCACCAGGGACAGGGGGCTACGAC.

Turning to this clone: The CDR3 end lies 3 residues beyond the end of the read and is filled in from the germline J gene. The chain employs TRBV5-6 and TRBJ1-2; D may be TRBD1 (6 bases). The CDR3 spans 15 residues. V lost 6 bases and J lost 3, with 18 bases in between. CDR1 SGHDT and CDR2 YYEEEE come from the germline V gene. CDR3 DNA, as far as it was read: TGTGCCAGCAACACTCAGGGGCCCAGCGACTATGGC. Its translation: CASNTQGPSDYG. In full, the CDR3 reads CASNTQGPSDYGYTF.

Notes on this clone: The read terminates 3 residues ahead of where the CDR3 ends, so the germline J gene completes it. This chain joins TRBV7-8 and TRBJ2-3; TRBD2 matches at 8 bases. Germline trimming cut 5 bases from V and 0 bases from J; bases unmatched to any gene: 13. The CDR3 sequence is 18 residues long. Germline V lookup: CDR1 SGHVS, CDR2 FQNEAQ. CDR3 DNA, as far as it was read: TGTGCCAGCAGCCCGACACCTACTAGCGGAGCTAGCACAGATACG. Its protein is CASSPTPTSGASTDT. The full CDR3 protein is CASSPTPTSGASTDTQYF.

Concerning this clone: Sequencing ends 3 residues short of the CDR3 end; the germline J gene provides the rest. The chain combines TRBV6-2 or TRBV6-3 with TRBJ2-1, with 12 bases that match TRBD2. Trimming took 4 bases from V and 6 from J; bases not matched to a gene: 10. CDR1 and CDR2 from the germline V gene are MNHEY and SVGEGT. The CDR3 loop spans 17 amino acids. The CDR3 spells CASSFPTSGSSRNEQFF. The DNA read from the CDR3 is TGTGCCAGCAGTTTCCCGACTAGCGGGAGCTCCCGCAATGAG.

A remark on this clone: Read data end 3 residues before the CDR3 end; the end is taken from the germline J gene. The chain combines TRBV19 with TRBJ2-3, with 12 nucleotides matching TRBD1. The ends lost 5 bases at V and 4 bases at J; junction bases unmatched: 10. Germline CDR1 is LNHDA and CDR2 is SQIVND (reference sequence). The CDR3 extends over 17 amino acids. Incomplete CDR3 DNA: TGTGCCAGTAGTCCCCAAGGGGGGACAGGGGGCCCAGATACG. Residues: CASSPQGGTGGPDT. The full CDR3 sequence reads CASSPQGGTGGPDTQYF.

To note about this clone: Read sequence stops 3 residues before the CDR3 end, and the germline J gene provides the missing end. The J gene is TRBJ1-4, the V gene TRBV18; D is uncertain. Germline values: CDR1 KGHSH, CDR2 LQKENI. The CDR3 has 17 amino acids. Partial CDR3 DNA: TGTGCCAGCTCACCCCGACAACCTATCTCCTATAATTCACCA. It specifies CASSPRQPISYNSP. The complete CDR3 reads CASSPRQPISYNSPLFF.

Concerning this clone itself: The read terminates 3 residues before the CDR3 end, so the remaining end is supplied by the germline J gene. This chain links TRBV19 with TRBJ2-5; the D gene is possibly TRBD1 (6 bases). The V end was cut by 4 bases, the J end by 4 bases, with 19 bases between. The CDR3 is made up of 16 amino acids. The V gene's germline CDR1 is LNHDA and CDR2 SQIVND (reference sequence). The sequenced CDR3 bases are TGTGCCAGTAGTAGCCCGGGACACCAAAGTGCAGAGACC. It specifies CASSSPGHQSAET. The full-length CDR3 reads as CASSSPGHQSAETQYF.

To note about this clone: The read gets to within 3 residues of the CDR3 end, and the germline J gene fills in the rest. The chain combines TRBV7-7 with TRBJ2-3, with 16 bases fitting TRBD2. The CDR3 totals 16 residues. V shed 5 bases, J shed 4 bases, and the junction held 3 bases outside the gene matches. Germline CDR1 and CDR2: SSHAT and FNYEAQ (reference sequence). CDR3 sequence: CASSKGTSGRADTQYF. CDR3 DNA, as far as it was read: TGTGCCAGCAGCAAAGGGACTAGCGGGAGGGCAGATACG.

With respect to this clone: The read halts 3 residues ahead of the CDR3 end, with the missing end drawn from the germline J gene. The genes are TRBV20-1 and TRBJ2-4; 11 bases are shared with TRBD1. This CDR3 has 14 amino acids. The V gene's germline CDR1 is DFQATT and CDR2 SNEGSKA (reference sequence). The J segment lost 7 bases and the V segment lost 5 bases, leaving 7 bases of the junction unmatched. The CDR3 region is CSAHPGDRGNIQYF. CDR3 DNA (partial): TGCAGTGCTCACCCGGGGGACAGGGGGAACATT.

About this clone: The DNA ends 3 residues before the CDR3 does, and the rest of the CDR3 is filled in from the germline J gene. The rearrangement links TRBV5-6 to TRBJ2-7; unclear D gene. Germline V CDR1 and CDR2: SGHDT, YYEEEE. The CDR3 is 12 amino acids. V lost 2 bases, J lost 5 bases, and 8 bases lay in between. Incomplete CDR3 DNA: TGTGCCAGCAGCTTATGGGCAGACGAG. It specifies CASSLWADE. The entire CDR3 sequence reads CASSLWADEQYF.

Of note for this clone: The observed sequence ends 3 residues before the CDR3 terminus, with the missing tail filled in from the germline J gene. The chain combines TRBV18 with TRBJ1-2; D uncertain. This CDR3 has 12 amino acids. Germline V gene data show CDR1 as KGHSH and CDR2 as LQKENI. The DNA read from the CDR3 is TGTGCCAGCTCAGTCGCGGGATCTGAC. It codes for CASSVAGSD. The entire CDR3 protein reads CASSVAGSDYTF. Full variable domain (missing parts from reference TRBV18 and TRBJ1-2): NAGVMQNPRHLVRRRGQEARLRCSPMKGHSHVYWYRQLPEEGLKFMVYLQKENIIDESGMPKERFSAEFPKEGPSILRIQQVVRGDSAAYFCASSVAGSDYTFGSGTRLTVV.

With respect to this clone: Coverage ceases 3 residues before the CDR3 finishes, and the germline J gene fills in the end. The chain recombines TRBV19 with TRBJ2-1; 7 bases agree with TRBD1. Trimming at V came to 3 bases and at J to 5 bases, leaving 7 bases not matched to a gene. The CDR3 loop spans 15 amino acids. Per germline, CDR1 LNHDA and CDR2 SQIVND (reference sequence). The DNA read from the CDR3 is TGTGCCAGTAGTATTGGGGACAGATTAAACAATGAG. It codes for CASSIGDRLNNE. The entire CDR3 is CASSIGDRLNNEQFF.

On this clone itself: The CDR3 is cut off 3 residues early in the read; its end comes from the germline J gene. The rearrangement links TRBV5-6 to TRBJ2-1; D might be TRBD1 (5 bases). Per the germline V gene, CDR1 is SGHDT and CDR2 is YYEEEE. This CDR3 contains 14 residues. Trimming removed 1 base at V and 5 bases at J, with 10 bases between. The CDR3 reads CASSLLRGHNEQFF. The part of the CDR3 DNA that was read is TGTGCCAGCAGCTTGTTAAGGGGCCACAATGAG.

Note on this clone: The read is 3 residues too short to cover the CDR3 end, so that end is filled in from the germline J gene. V usage is TRBV18 and J usage is TRBJ1-5; D remains ambiguous. Trimming shortened V by 2 bases and J by 4 bases, and 6 bases separated the two germline ends. The CDR3 loop spans 13 amino acids. The V gene's germline CDR1 is KGHSH and CDR2 LQKENI. The CDR3 DNA, read in part, is TGTGCCAGCTCACCAGGGCTTAATCAGCCC. Amino acid sequence: CASSPGLNQP. The CDR3 in full is CASSPGLNQPQHF.